This TCR beta chain was found in a study of cytomegalovirus exposure and HLA in healthy donors. Study findings and constraints: In a later analysis, DRB1 alleles had the most associated TCRs; HLA-C alleles the fewest. When presence/absence was analysed, sequencing depth was taken to be roughly uniform across donors.

The primer mix had 60 Vbeta and 13 Jbeta primers. As processed by the authors: A later analysis tallied 80 million to 100 million unique TCR beta chains, around 11 million of them shared. Assay: immunoSEQ multiplex PCR; the TCRdb copy retains only in-frame clones and omits some. V and J calls and clone size follow that table, whereas D and trimming were derived from the DNA. The sample holds about 60,000 clones, 65% to 85% seen once. Donors were nominally healthy when sampled, though unrecorded immune exposures were likely. Comment on this clone: Its antigen remains unknown.

The sample comprised PBMCs. This clonotype was obtained from a male donor in good health and CMV-seronegative.

The CDR3 reads CASQRGYYEQYF. The CDR3 nucleotides are TGTGCCAGCCAACGGGGATACTACGAGCAGTACTTC. This chain uses TRBV28 with TRBJ2-7, with D tentatively TRBD2 (5 bases). Trimming cost V 8 bases and J 3 bases, with 11 bases left between them. Germline CDR1 is MDHEN and CDR2 is SYDVKM. The length of the CDR3 is 12 residues.